This note documents a single T cell receptor (beta chain) sequence. This sample's RNA came from whole unsorted tissue. This entry is derived from a study of tumor and adjacent non-tumor tissue in lung cancer. This CDR3 comprises 13 residues. The J segment lost 5 bases and the V segment lost 7 bases, leaving 8 bases of the junction unmatched. The library came from three nested PCR rounds adapted from ARM-PCR protocols. TCRdb reprocessed the multiplex PCR reads via MiXCR and lists one record per CDR3 protein. The sample has about 93,000 distinct CDR3 sequences; 67% are singletons. Material: lung tumor tissue. The source is a man between 60 and 75 years old with non-small cell lung cancer. This chain connects TRBV12-3 or TRBV12-4 to TRBJ2-7, with 7 bases fitting TRBD1. The CDR3 here is CASTPGTVDEQYF. CDR3 bases: TGTGCCAGCACTCCCGGGACAGTGGACGAGCAGTACTTC.